Listed below are T cell receptor beta chains from one sample, sequenced in a study of shared clonotypes between healthy human individuals. The method was immunoSEQ multiplex PCR; TCRdb's version includes in-frame clones alone and lacks a portion of them. The table includes some 2.3 million clones, about 92% detected once. Sequencing was carried out using naive CD4+ T cells from PBMCs. These TCRs come from a man in his late teens or twenties in good health. Some clones in this sample may be carry-over from other donors' samples. CDR3s leave out the opening cysteine and the closing phenylalanine or tryptophan. Each record gives: CDR3 protein, clone size, J gene, CDR3 length, V gene. Clone size is shown for a subset of rows, as once, few, many or a class of expanded clone.

ATSKGGNKGYEQY - TRBJ2-7 13 TRBV15
ASSLRKGISSNQPQH once TRBJ1-5 15 TRBV28
ASSITPQGETQY - TRBJ2-5 12 TRBV19
ASSPPLAGGTYEQY - TRBJ2-7 14 TRBV18
ASGVNHEQY - TRBJ2-7 9 TRBV28
ASGRSATNEKLF - TRBJ1-4 12 TRBV6-1
ASSLAFRGFTEAF - TRBJ1-1 13 TRBV11-2
ASSRQGQYNEQF - TRBJ2-1 12 TRBV18
ASSSPATHAGGVFGDTQY - TRBJ2-3 18 TRBV28
ASSLLQGRGGLGGTQY - TRBJ2-3 16 TRBV7-9
ASSVQGNTEAF - TRBJ1-1 11 TRBV6-5
ASSLASGGVYEQY - TRBJ2-7 13 TRBV5-1
ASSDYEQY few TRBJ2-7 8 TRBV6-1
ASSERGGSTYNEQF - TRBJ2-1 14 TRBV6-4
ASNNFGQGANEKLF - TRBJ1-4 14 TRBV19
ASSQALSTYTEAF - TRBJ1-1 13 TRBV4-1
ASSRQIEGYEQY - TRBJ2-7 12 TRBV4-1
ASSQAGQETQY - TRBJ2-5 11 TRBV7-3
ASSRDWSRETQY - TRBJ2-5 12 TRBV2
ASNLAGGITYEQY - TRBJ2-7 13 TRBV28
ASSPTDSTYTQY - TRBJ2-3 12 TRBV27
ASSLGHLPYQETQY - TRBJ2-5 14 TRBV11-3
ASSLRVEGRYNEQF - TRBJ2-1 14 TRBV27
SVDVSTDTQY - TRBJ2-3 10 TRBV29-1
ASSEGLGDYGYT - TRBJ1-2 12 TRBV2
ASSLVGTGGADEQY - TRBJ2-7 14 TRBV7-2
ASSSDFSGSSYEQY - TRBJ2-7 14 TRBV7-9
ASSLSGRGYYGYT - TRBJ1-2 13 TRBV28
ASSLDPPGQGKSPLH - TRBJ1-6 15 TRBV11-2
ASTRLPGTEAF - TRBJ1-1 11 TRBV6-5
ASSYSTGSLGNIQY once TRBJ2-4 14 TRBV6-5
ASSSPAGGLTGELF - TRBJ2-2 14 TRBV7-9
ASSLAWTSGKETQY - TRBJ2-5 14 TRBV5-1
ASSLVVSGNGELF - TRBJ2-2 13 TRBV5-1
ASSRDRLEQY - TRBJ2-7 10 TRBV6-5
ASSLTGGLGGYT - TRBJ1-2 12 TRBV19
ASSFWNQPQH - TRBJ1-5 10 TRBV28
ASSALAGGGEQF - TRBJ2-1 12 TRBV9
ASSFYEGTEAF - TRBJ1-1 11 TRBV5-1
ASSPLTGNTGELF - TRBJ2-2 13 TRBV18
SAQPRETQY - TRBJ2-5 9 TRBV20-1
ASSIAGQQAYEQY - TRBJ2-7 13 TRBV19
ASSPVTGNYEQY - TRBJ2-7 12 TRBV7-7
SPMRDVYEQY - TRBJ2-7 10 TRBV29-1
ASSLEGQRPEKLF once TRBJ1-4 13 TRBV11-2
ASHGGQETQY - TRBJ2-5 10 TRBV2
SVVEGTRRMSYNEQF - TRBJ2-1 15 TRBV29-1
ASSVQGLNTGELF - TRBJ2-2 13 TRBV9
SVYPGGGEKLF once TRBJ1-4 11 TRBV29-1
ASSPTPRDYSYEQY - TRBJ2-7 14 TRBV19